A selection of T cell receptor beta chains follows, all from one sample in a study of cytomegalovirus exposure and HLA in healthy donors. The protocol was immunoSEQ multiplex PCR, while the TCRdb copy is restricted to in-frame clones and leaves out a portion. The sample has about 140,000 clones; around 80% are singletons. Sequencing input: PBMCs. The origin of the receptors is a woman aged 45-59 years in good health and CMV-seropositive. CDR3s leave out the opening cysteine and the closing phenylalanine or tryptophan.

TRBV5-1 | ASSLLPGRGETQY
TRBV5-8 | ASRGTSGRTDTQY
TRBV10-3 | AISEVVRAGVYNEQF
TRBV7-9 | ASRSSTGVYEQY
TRBV14 | ASSLTGDSPLR
TRBV28 | ASSLSGQGKGYT
TRBV27 | ASSTLGGTGANVLT
TRBV15 | ATSPSYDRDSYEQY
TRBV5-1 | ASSIKGQGVPDTQY
TRBV1 | TSSQAAGPT
TRBV4-3 | ASSQGVGQDYEQY
TRBV6-1 | ASSAQGADTEAF
TRBV5-1 | ASSLEGQAAYEQY
TRBV7-9 | ASSQRTAGKTEAF
TRBV6-5 | ASSYSGTLYQETQY
TRBV2 | ASSPYESPLH
TRBV10-3 | AISESYGENEQF
TRBV5-1 | ASSWTGTEGGYT
TRBV19 | ATSAGASRETQY
TRBV5-6 | ASSWDRDSGNTIY
TRBV7-2 | ASSLGSGGRGTQY
TRBV7-9 | ASSSIGQGANDEKLF
TRBV18 | ASSPIRDWANSPLH
TRBV7-9 | ASSLGDRDYEQY
TRBV6-6 | ASRPRGNQPQH
TRBV9 | ASSAYGTGNYNEQF
TRBV5-1 | ASSLTGGMNTGELF
TRBV13 | ASSLGQGDGYIVDTQY
TRBV5-6 | ASSRETEAF
TRBV18 | ASSPKRLGTLDTQY
TRBV7-2 | ASSLGAPSYNEQF
TRBV2 | ASTRETGVNEQF
TRBV30 | AWSVGGGAGNEQF
TRBV6-5 | ASSYSPPGVGSPLH
TRBV10-2 | ASSEPQGYYGYT
TRBV27 | ASSYRQGGFRREKLF
TRBV28 | ASSPHRGYEQY
TRBV7-2 | ASEERNSYEQY
TRBV28 | ALLAGGSYNEQF
TRBV5-1 | ASNLAGVFQETQY
TRBV13 | ASSFSRSGGGANEQY
TRBV7-2 | ASSSSGGNSYNEQF
TRBV7-7 | ASSLGIQGSEQY
TRBV10-3 | ATRGSSEASTDTQY
TRBV5-3 | ARSVRTGVLTSNQPQH
TRBV5-1 | ASRLAGGRWSDTQY
TRBV10-1 | ARERGGPTGELF
TRBV19 | ATSNRGRDTDTQY
TRBV14 | ASSQGENTIY
TRBV11-3 | ASSLGDSSYNEQF
TRBV10-3 | AISESLAGKGEQETQY
TRBV23-1 | ASSRSRGVHEQY
TRBV5-4 | ASSLETGDGNTIY